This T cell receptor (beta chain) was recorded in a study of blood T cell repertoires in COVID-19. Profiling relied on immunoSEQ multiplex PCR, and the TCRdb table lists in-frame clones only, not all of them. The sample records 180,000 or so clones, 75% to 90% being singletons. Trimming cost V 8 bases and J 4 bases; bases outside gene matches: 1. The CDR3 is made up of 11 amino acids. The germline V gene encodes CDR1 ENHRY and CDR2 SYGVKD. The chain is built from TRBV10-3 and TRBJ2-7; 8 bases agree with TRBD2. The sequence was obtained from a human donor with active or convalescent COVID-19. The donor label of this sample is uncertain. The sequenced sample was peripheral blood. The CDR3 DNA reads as TGTGCCATCGCGGGGGGATACGAGCAGTACTTC. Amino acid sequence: CAIAGGYEQYF.